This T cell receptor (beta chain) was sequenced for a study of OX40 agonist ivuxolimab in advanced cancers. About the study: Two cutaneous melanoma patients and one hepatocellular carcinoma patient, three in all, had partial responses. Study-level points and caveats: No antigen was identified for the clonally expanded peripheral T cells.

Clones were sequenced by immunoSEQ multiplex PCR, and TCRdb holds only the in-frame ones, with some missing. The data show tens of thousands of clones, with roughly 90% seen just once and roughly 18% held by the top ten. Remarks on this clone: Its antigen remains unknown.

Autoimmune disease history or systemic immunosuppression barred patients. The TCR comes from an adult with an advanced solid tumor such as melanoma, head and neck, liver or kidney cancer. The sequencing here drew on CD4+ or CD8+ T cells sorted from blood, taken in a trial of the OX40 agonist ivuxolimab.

In DNA, the CDR3 is TGCGCCAGCAGCTTGGGCGATGTCTACGAGCAGTACTTC. It is translated as CASSLGDVYEQYF. The genes are TRBV5-1 and TRBJ2-7; D remains ambiguous. CDR3 size: 13 residues. Between the trimmed V and J ends, which lost 0 bases and 3 bases, there was a span of 7 bases. Germline values: CDR1 SGHRS, CDR2 YFSETQ.